This record looks at one T cell receptor beta chain sequence and its context. The data stem from a study of blood T cell repertoires in COVID-19. Study in general: The United States, Italy and Spain were the sources of the acute and convalescent COVID-19 samples. The cDNA or gDNA used as material had been derived from T cells, B-cell-depleted T cells, or PBMCs.

Original processing methods: Estimation of nucleated cell counts was performed using reference gene primer amplification. Produced via immunoSEQ multiplex PCR; TCRdb's table is partial and in-frame only. D and trimming were read from the DNA, whereas the V and J calls and clone size are those reported in that table. The sample contains 150,000 to 200,000 clones, 70% to 90% of which appear only once. The sample taken for sequencing was peripheral blood. The clonotype was recovered from a man aged 65 to 79 with active or convalescent COVID-19.

The CDR3 DNA reads as TGTGCCAGCAGCGGGGGAGGAGTCACGGAGACCCAGTACTTC. Translating gives CASSGGGVTETQYF. The chain carries TRBV9 and TRBJ2-5; D possibly corresponds to TRBD2 (6 bases). Germline V gene lookup returns CDR1 SGDLS and CDR2 YYNGEE. V lost 3 bases to trimming and J lost 5 bases, with 14 bases between them. The CDR3 length is 14 residues.